The rows below give T cell receptor beta chains drawn from one sample of a study of blood T cell repertoires in COVID-19. The protocol was immunoSEQ multiplex PCR, while the TCRdb copy is restricted to in-frame clones and leaves out a portion. The repertoire holds some 200,000 clones, with around four fifths as singletons. Sequencing input: PBMCs or T cells enriched from blood (not recorded which). The source is a woman in her 50s who had been exposed to COVID-19. CDR3s include the opening cysteine and the closing phenylalanine or tryptophan. A D gene is named only where the DNA matches it firmly. Clone size is given for some rows only: seen once, a few or many times, or a class if the clone is expanded.

TRBD1	-	TRBJ1-5	TRBV29-1	CSVAEGARNQPQHF	TGCAGCGTTGCCGAGGGGGCGCGGAATCAGCCCCAGCATTTT
-	-	TRBJ2-3	TRBV6-2/TRBV6-3	CASSYPLGPSTDTQYF	TGTGCCAGCAGTTACCCTCTTGGGCCCAGCACAGATACGCAGTATTTT
-	-	TRBJ2-7	TRBV7-2	CASSLGPTTYEQYF	TGTGCCAGCAGCTTAGGTCCGACTACCTACGAGCAGTACTTC
-	-	TRBJ2-7	TRBV2	CASNTGIYYEQYF	TGTGCCAGCAACACCGGGATTTATTACGAGCAGTACTTC
-	-	TRBJ1-4	TRBV11-1	CASSQNSGGLAEKLFF	TGTGCCAGCAGCCAAAACTCCGGGGGGCTGGCTGAAAAACTGTTTTTT
-	-	TRBJ2-1	TRBV30	CAWTGYNEQFF	TGTGCCTGGACGGGGTACAATGAGCAGTTCTTC
TRBD1	-	TRBJ1-2	TRBV9	CASTEGGQGLFYGYTF	TGTGCCAGCACGGAGGGCGGACAGGGGCTATTCTATGGCTACACCTTC
-	-	TRBJ2-7	TRBV18	CATAEEDEQYF	TGTGCCACCGCAGAGGAAGACGAGCAGTACTTC
-	-	TRBJ2-2	TRBV6-6	CASSSLTGELFF	TGTGCCAGCAGTTCCCTCACCGGGGAGCTGTTTTTT
-	-	TRBJ2-6	TRBV27	CASSLMTTGANVLTF	TGTGCCAGCAGTTTAATGACAACTGGGGCCAACGTCCTGACTTTC
TRBD1	-	TRBJ2-3	TRBV9	CASSVGQGAADTQYF	TGTGCCAGCAGCGTAGGGCAGGGGGCCGCAGATACGCAGTATTTT
TRBD2	-	TRBJ2-5	TRBV7-8	CASSLGLGGRGQETQYF	TGTGCCAGCAGCTTGGGACTAGGCGGCCGGGGCCAAGAGACCCAGTACTTC
-	-	TRBJ1-1	TRBV2	CASSESLFGGSEAFF	TGTGCCAGCAGTGAATCCCTCTTTGGCGGCTCTGAAGCTTTCTTT
-	-	TRBJ2-1	TRBV6-2/TRBV6-3	CASSYTGVPRSSYNEQFF	TGTGCCAGCAGTTACACCGGGGTACCGCGAAGCTCCTACAATGAGCAGTTCTTC
-	-	TRBJ1-1	TRBV6-1	CASSDQQITMNTEAFF	TGTGCCAGCAGTGATCAACAGATAACCATGAACACTGAAGCTTTCTTT
-	-	TRBJ1-2	TRBV18	CASSPGSNYGYTF	TGTGCCAGCTCACCAGGGAGTAACTATGGCTACACCTTC
TRBD2	-	TRBJ2-7	TRBV11-2	CASSLDPPRLAGDPYEQYF	TGTGCCAGCAGCTTAGATCCCCCCCGACTAGCGGGGGACCCCTACGAGCAGTACTTC
-	-	TRBJ1-6	TRBV19	CASTPAPSSYNSPLHF	TGTGCCAGTACCCCTGCCCCGAGCTCCTATAATTCACCCCTCCACTTT
-	-	TRBJ1-1	TRBV3-1/TRBV3-2	CASSQKRSGLRNTEAFF	TGTGCCAGCAGCCAGAAACGTTCGGGACTGCGGAACACTGAAGCTTTCTTT
-	-	TRBJ2-3	TRBV29-1	CSVGTAATSTDTQYF	TGCAGCGTTGGGACAGCAGCAACTAGCACAGATACGCAGTATTTT
TRBD1	-	TRBJ1-2	TRBV5-1	CASSLDGDRGYGYTF	TGCGCCAGCAGCTTGGACGGTGACAGGGGGTATGGCTACACCTTC
-	-	TRBJ1-1	TRBV28	CASSLWRNTEAFF	TGTGCCAGCAGTTTATGGAGGAACACTGAAGCTTTCTTT
-	-	TRBJ2-1	TRBV18	CASSPPWGEYNEQFF	TGTGCCAGCTCACCACCCTGGGGGGAATACAATGAGCAGTTCTTC
-	-	TRBJ1-1	TRBV2	CASSERAGGTEAFF	TGTGCCAGCAGTGAAAGGGCCGGGGGCACTGAAGCTTTCTTT
TRBD1	once	TRBJ1-1	TRBV7-9	CASSFGQGRVGTEAFF	TGTGCCAGCAGCTTCGGACAGGGCAGGGTTGGCACTGAAGCTTTCTTT
TRBD1	-	TRBJ1-2	TRBV28	CASRTGTVYGYTF	TGTGCCAGCAGGACCGGGACAGTCTATGGCTACACCTTC
-	-	TRBJ1-2	TRBV10-3	CAINVGETGHYGYTF	TGTGCCATCAACGTGGGGGAAACAGGGCACTATGGCTACACCTTC
TRBD1	-	TRBJ1-1	TRBV10-1	CASSPRGLGGNTEAFF	TGCGCCAGCAGTCCCAGGGGGCTAGGCGGGAACACTGAAGCTTTCTTT
TRBD1	-	TRBJ1-1	TRBV6-5	CASSRIQGASEAFF	TGTGCCAGCAGTCGCATACAGGGGGCTTCCGAAGCTTTCTTT
-	once	TRBJ1-2	TRBV9	CASSVVDRTTQGYTF	TGTGCCAGCAGCGTAGTAGACAGGACAACGCAGGGCTACACCTTC
-	-	TRBJ2-2	TRBV7-9	CASSLGSDTGELFF	TGTGCCAGCAGCTTAGGGTCGGACACCGGGGAGCTGTTTTTT
-	once	TRBJ2-4	TRBV5-4	CASSLGRKDLAKNIQYF	TGTGCCAGCAGCTTGGGGCGGAAGGATTTAGCCAAAAACATTCAGTACTTC
-	-	TRBJ2-2	TRBV6-6	CASSSPSGAGGGELFF	TGTGCCAGCAGTTCCCCTTCAGGCGCCGGGGGCGGGGAGCTGTTTTTT
-	-	TRBJ1-2	TRBV5-1	CASSFNSLPVWGYTF	TGCGCCAGCAGCTTTAACAGCCTCCCCGTGTGGGGCTACACCTTC
-	-	TRBJ2-7	TRBV11-2	CASTPNSYEQYF	TGTGCCAGCACCCCTAATTCTTACGAGCAGTACTTC
TRBD1	once	TRBJ1-5	TRBV19	CASSTGTGGNQPQHF	TGTGCCAGTAGCACCGGGACAGGGGGCAATCAGCCCCAGCATTTT
-	-	TRBJ2-1	TRBV2	CASSGQGNEQFF	TGTGCCAGCAGCGGCCAGGGTAATGAGCAGTTCTTC
-	once	TRBJ1-5	TRBV11-2	CASSLARGSNQPQHF	TGTGCCAGCAGCTTAGCCAGGGGAAGCAATCAGCCCCAGCATTTT
-	-	TRBJ1-4	TRBV2	CASSLYEKLFF	TGTGCCAGCAGTCTCTATGAAAAACTGTTTTTT
TRBD1	-	TRBJ2-7	TRBV6-5	CASSKQGATYEQYF	TGTGCCAGCTCTAAACAGGGGGCAACCTACGAGCAGTACTTC
TRBD2	-	TRBJ2-7	TRBV4-1	CASSQERGYTYEQYF	TGCGCCAGCAGCCAAGAGCGGGGGTACACCTACGAGCAGTACTTC
-	-	TRBJ1-3	TRBV9	CASSADSGNTIYF	TGTGCCAGCAGCGCAGACTCTGGAAACACCATATATTTT
-	-	TRBJ1-1	TRBV19	CASRPRGLTEAFF	TGTGCCAGTAGACCGAGGGGACTTACTGAAGCTTTCTTT
-	-	TRBJ2-5	TRBV7-6	CASSASYGETQYF	TGTGCCAGCAGCGCCTCGTACGGAGAGACCCAGTACTTC
TRBD1	-	TRBJ2-7	TRBV10-3	CAISDTGGHYEQYF	TGTGCCATCAGTGATACAGGGGGCCACTACGAGCAGTACTTC
TRBD1	-	TRBJ2-3	TRBV18	CASSPRTGFTDTQYF	TGTGCCAGCTCACCGCGGACAGGGTTCACAGATACGCAGTATTTT
-	-	TRBJ1-1	TRBV3-1/TRBV3-2	CASSLPGSGNTEAFF	TGTGCCAGCAGCCTCCCTGGGTCGGGGAACACTGAAGCTTTCTTT
-	-	TRBJ1-1	TRBV4-2	CASSQAGVEVRIRFF	TGTGCCAGCAGCCAAGCGGGGGTTGAGGTTCGAATTAGGTTCTTT
-	once	TRBJ2-1	TRBV12-3/TRBV12-4	CASSPGTLNEQFF	TGTGCCAGCAGTCCAGGGACACTTAATGAGCAGTTCTTC
TRBD1	-	TRBJ2-2	TRBV18	CASSTQGVNTGELFF	TGTGCCAGTTCCACACAGGGGGTGAACACCGGGGAGCTGTTTTTT
TRBD1	-	TRBJ2-4	TRBV29-1	CSAGTENIQYF	TGCAGCGCCGGGACAGAAAACATTCAGTACTTC
TRBD1	-	TRBJ2-2	TRBV23-1	CASRGRQGHTGELFF	TGCGCCAGCAGGGGACGACAGGGTCACACCGGGGAGCTGTTTTTT
-	-	TRBJ1-4	TRBV6-1	CASSELGGTNEKLFF	TGTGCCAGCAGTGAACTCGGGGGAACGAATGAAAAACTGTTTTTT
-	-	TRBJ1-6	TRBV10-3	CAISESRGDNSPLHF	TGTGCCATCAGTGAGTCGCGGGGAGACAATTCACCCCTCCACTTT
TRBD2	many	TRBJ2-5	TRBV6-5	CAGGSSGAETQYF	TGTGCCGGAGGATCTAGCGGGGCAGAGACCCAGTACTTC